One sample yielded the 17 T cell receptor beta chains listed below, sequenced in a study of T cell changes during pregnancy in multiple sclerosis. Assay: immunoSEQ multiplex PCR; the TCRdb copy retains only in-frame clones and omits some. The sample has about 26,000 clones; approximately 92% are singletons. Sequenced material: CD8+ T cells from peripheral blood mononuclear cells, taken in the second trimester of pregnancy. Every receptor here comes from a female donor with multiple sclerosis, enrolled in a pregnancy study.

This clone was recorded a few times. The CDR3 nucleotides are TGTGCCAGCAGTCCCCGGACAGGGATTGAAGCTTTCTTT. Protein sequence: CASSPRTGIEAFF. The chain is built from TRBV7-8 and TRBJ1-1, with 8 bases lining up with TRBD1. There are 13 residues in the CDR3. The V segment lost 6 bases and the J segment 7 bases; nucleotides outside the gene matches: 7. In germline, CDR1 is SGHVS, CDR2 FQNEAQ. Combining the CDR3 with reference TRBV7-8 and TRBJ1-1 gives the whole variable domain GAGVSQSPRYKVAKRGQDVALRCDPISGHVSLFWYQQALGQGPEFLTYFQNEAQLDKSGLPSDRFFAERPEGSVSTLKIQRTQQEDSAVYLCASSPRTGIEAFFGQGTRLTVV.

This clone was detected once. This rearrangement joins TRBV6-1 to TRBJ2-7; TRBD2 aligns across 10 bases. V shed 2 bases, J shed 2 bases, and the junction held 3 bases outside the gene matches. The CDR3 extends over 15 amino acids. Looked up from germline, CDR1 is MNHNS and CDR2 is SASEGT. DNA for the CDR3: TGTGCCAGCAGTGAAAGAGCGGGAGGGCCCTACGAGCAGTACTTC. This sequence encodes CASSERAGGPYEQYF.

V gene TRBV4-1 combines with J gene TRBJ2-3; no clear D. V lost 1 base and J 2 bases, leaving 4 bases between the germline ends. The CDR3 runs 13 residues. Germline values: CDR1 MGHRA, CDR2 YSYEKL. CDR3 DNA: TGCGCCAGCAGCCAAGCCCTCACAGATACGCAGTATTTT. Protein: CASSQALTDTQYF.

This clone was counted only a few times. This chain joins TRBV5-4 and TRBJ2-2; D is unresolved. Germline CDR1 and CDR2: SGHNT and YYREEE (reference sequence). The V gene lost 7 bases and the J gene lost 0 bases, with 16 bases spanning the gap. The CDR3 length is 16 residues. The CDR3 spells CASFTDHATNTGELFF. The CDR3 coding sequence is TGTGCCAGCTTTACAGACCACGCTACGAACACCGGGGAGCTGTTTTTT.

The chain uses TRBV15 and TRBJ2-7; D gene ambiguous. Trimming left V 0 bases short and J 5 bases short, with 11 bases between. Per germline, CDR1 LNHNV and CDR2 YYDKDF (reference sequence). The CDR3 consists of 14 residues. Here the CDR3 DNA reads TGTGCCACCAGCAGAGAAGAGCTGCCCCACGAGCAGTACTTC. It yields the protein CATSREELPHEQYF.

The chain joins TRBV27 to TRBJ1-4, with 9 bases aligning to TRBD1. The germline CDR1 and CDR2 sequences are MNHEY and SMNVEV (reference sequence). After removal of 10 bases from V and 5 bases from J, the junction contained 2 bases not matched to a gene. This CDR3 spans 12 amino acids. The chain's CDR3 is CATGTGNEKLFF. CDR3 in DNA: TGTGCCACCGGGACAGGGAATGAAAAACTGTTTTTT.

The chain carries TRBV28 and TRBJ1-1, with D possibly TRBD1 on 5 matching bases. The germline CDR1 and CDR2 sequences are MDHEN and SYDVKM. V was pared by 8 bases and J by 7 bases, with 11 bases between. The CDR3 runs to 11 residues. CDR3 in amino acids: CASRRGNEAFF. The CDR3 coding sequence is TGTGCCAGCCGCCGGGGGAATGAAGCTTTCTTT.

The V gene is TRBV11-2, the J gene TRBJ2-1; 12 positions agree with TRBD2. CDR3 size: 15 residues. The J segment lost 6 bases and the V segment lost 2 bases, leaving 2 bases of the junction unmatched. Germline CDR1 and CDR2: SGHAT and FQNNGV. This CDR3 reads CASSLTSGRSNEQFF. CDR3 bases: TGTGCCAGCAGCTTAACTAGCGGGAGGTCCAATGAGCAGTTCTTC.

The chain couples TRBV2 to TRBJ1-1; D is unclear. The germline V gene encodes CDR1 SNHLY and CDR2 FYNNEI. Trimming left V 1 base short and J 10 bases short, with 4 bases between. The length of the CDR3 is 10 residues. CDR3 in DNA: TGTGCCAGCAGTGAAGTAGTAGCTTTCTTT. It is translated as CASSEVVAFF.

This clone occurred once. The rearrangement joins TRBV28 to TRBJ1-1, with 8 bases fitting TRBD1. Germline V gene lookup returns CDR1 MDHEN and CDR2 SYDVKM. This CDR3 has 15 residues. With V trimmed by 6 bases and J by 1 base, 7 bases remained unmatched. The CDR3 DNA reads as TGTGCCAGCAGATTCTTCGGACAGGGGAACACTGAAGCTTTCTTT. Its protein product is CASRFFGQGNTEAFF.

This clone was counted a single time. The chain couples TRBV5-4 to TRBJ2-7; 7 positions agree with TRBD2. J gave up 2 bases and V 4 bases, and 3 bases lay outside the gene matches. The CDR3 length is 13 residues. CDR1 is SGHNT, CDR2 YYREEE, per germline (reference sequence). CDR3 DNA sequence: TGTGCCAGCAGCCCGGGGGGAACCTACGAGCAGTACTTC. As protein: CASSPGGTYEQYF.

This clone turned up a few times. The rearrangement joins TRBV19 to TRBJ1-1; D unclear. CDR1 and CDR2 (germline): LNHDA, SQIVND (reference sequence). V was clipped by 4 bases and J by 7 bases, with 7 bases between them. This CDR3 is built from 11 residues. The CDR3: CASSTGYEAFF. CDR3 sequence (DNA): TGTGCCAGTAGTACCGGGTATGAAGCTTTCTTT.

CDR3 sequence: CASSSGGNQPQHF. The CDR3 nucleotides read TGTGCCAGCAGTTCAGGGGGCAATCAGCCCCAGCATTTT. V gene TRBV27 combines with J gene TRBJ1-5; a possible D gene is TRBD1 (6 bases). Looked up from germline, CDR1 is MNHEY and CDR2 is SMNVEV (reference sequence). V gave up 4 bases and J gave up 2 bases, with 6 bases separating them. This CDR3 is built from 13 residues.

The rearrangement links TRBV5-1 to TRBJ2-1, with 12 bases lining up with TRBD2. Germline assignment: CDR1 SGHRS and CDR2 YFSETQ. Trimming removed 4 bases from V and 1 base from J; junction bases left unmatched: 6. The CDR3 contains 17 residues. The CDR3: CASSPGTSGRSYNEQFF. In nucleotides, the CDR3 is TGCGCCAGCAGCCCCGGGACTAGCGGGCGGTCCTACAATGAGCAGTTCTTC.

The chain employs TRBV4-3 and TRBJ2-1; possibly TRBD1 for D (5 bases). CDR1 LGHNA and CDR2 YSLEER come from the germline V gene. Trimming took off 0 bases at V and 4 bases at J, with 13 bases between the two ends. There are 16 residues in the CDR3. The CDR3 reads CASSQDGMTAYNEQFF. DNA for the CDR3: TGCGCCAGCAGCCAAGACGGTATGACAGCTTACAATGAGCAGTTCTTC.

The chain joins TRBV7-9 to TRBJ1-1, with D maybe TRBD1 (5 bases). V dropped 1 base and J dropped 7 bases, with 13 bases sitting between them. The germline V gene has CDR1 SEHNR and CDR2 FQNEAQ (reference sequence). The CDR3 has 14 amino acids. CDR3 in amino acids: CASSLGGTESEAFF. DNA for the CDR3: TGTGCCAGCAGCTTAGGGGGGACTGAGAGTGAAGCTTTCTTT.

V and J are TRBV27 and TRBJ1-1; weak D call: TRBD1 (6 bases). The V end lost 5 bases, the J end lost 1 base, and 8 bases lay between the germline ends. Per germline, CDR1 MNHEY and CDR2 SMNVEV (reference sequence). This CDR3 has 13 amino acids. The CDR3 nucleotides are TGTGCCAGCAGTATACAGGGGAACACTGAAGCTTTCTTT. Amino acid sequence: CASSIQGNTEAFF.